This T cell receptor (beta chain) derives from a study of tumor T cells in aggressive B-cell lymphoma. Per the germline V gene, CDR1 is GTSNPN and CDR2 is SVGIG (reference sequence). The CDR3 consists of 14 residues. The V end lost 4 bases, the J end lost 3 bases, and 16 bases lay between the germline ends. TCRdb keeps only in-frame clones here, not all; method: immunoSEQ multiplex PCR. The sample carries hundreds of clones, around 90% recorded once. The genes are TRBV30 and TRBJ2-7, with D unresolved. This sequence originates from an adult with diffuse large B cell lymphoma. The sequencing sample was made of tumor tissue. The CDR3 nucleotides are TGTGCCTGGACCCCTTTCTCTAGTGTCTACGAGCAGTACTTC. Protein product: CAWTPFSSVYEQYF. The whole variable domain, remainder taken from reference TRBV30 and TRBJ2-7, is SQTIHQWPATLVQPVGSPLSLECTVEGTSNPNLYWYRQAAGRGLQLLFYSVGIGQISSEVPQNLSASRPQDRQFILSSKKLLLSDSGFYLCAWTPFSSVYEQYFGPGTRLTVT.